These T cell receptor beta chains were read from a single sample in a study of blood T cell repertoires in COVID-19. Assay: immunoSEQ multiplex PCR; the TCRdb copy retains only in-frame clones and omits some. The profile shows some 250,000 clones, about 86% of them singletons. Sequenced input: peripheral blood. Every receptor here comes from a woman in her twenties or thirties who had recovered from COVID-19. Both conserved end residues are part of each CDR3. The order of the fields is CDR3 length, V gene, D gene, CDR3 protein. D genes are given only for firm matches.

CDR3 length: 12
V gene: TRBV2
D gene: -
CDR3 protein: CASSEQGGEQYF

CDR3 length: 13
V gene: TRBV7-3
D gene: -
CDR3 protein: CASRPSGTGELFF

CDR3 length: 16
V gene: TRBV5-1
D gene: TRBD1
CDR3 protein: CASSLGTGGLNTEAFF

CDR3 length: 12
V gene: TRBV19
D gene: TRBD1
CDR3 protein: CASGTGRETQYF

CDR3 length: 14
V gene: TRBV2
D gene: -
CDR3 protein: CASSEGRGITEAFF

CDR3 length: 14
V gene: TRBV21-1
D gene: -
CDR3 protein: CASSKNGTGEGYTF

CDR3 length: 16
V gene: TRBV5-1
D gene: -
CDR3 protein: CASSAGDKVSGNTIYF

CDR3 length: 15
V gene: TRBV4-3
D gene: TRBD1
CDR3 protein: CASSLRQGISYEQYF

CDR3 length: 14
V gene: TRBV19
D gene: -
CDR3 protein: CATRPTGSADTQYF

CDR3 length: 14
V gene: TRBV6-5
D gene: TRBD1
CDR3 protein: CASSYSGGPTEAFF

CDR3 length: 16
V gene: TRBV19
D gene: TRBD2
CDR3 protein: CASSRLLAGGTGELFF

CDR3 length: 17
V gene: TRBV7-9
D gene: TRBD1
CDR3 protein: CASSSAWDRANQETQYF

CDR3 length: 16
V gene: TRBV25-1
D gene: -
CDR3 protein: CASSLRGTPPYNEQFF

CDR3 length: 13
V gene: TRBV24-1
D gene: -
CDR3 protein: CATSDLSHYEQYF

CDR3 length: 14
V gene: TRBV10-3
D gene: TRBD1
CDR3 protein: CAARTGESWDEQYF

CDR3 length: 14
V gene: TRBV14
D gene: -
CDR3 protein: CASSQAGTAETQYF

CDR3 length: 15
V gene: TRBV9
D gene: TRBD1
CDR3 protein: CASSFTHRGSDEQYF

CDR3 length: 15
V gene: TRBV2
D gene: TRBD1
CDR3 protein: CASSAVGQGNSPLHF

CDR3 length: 16
V gene: TRBV14
D gene: -
CDR3 protein: CASSQGLDRSNYGYTF

CDR3 length: 14
V gene: TRBV5-1
D gene: -
CDR3 protein: CASSLQGTYNEQFF

CDR3 length: 15
V gene: TRBV28
D gene: -
CDR3 protein: CASTLGRGNTGELFF

CDR3 length: 17
V gene: TRBV5-1
D gene: TRBD1
CDR3 protein: CASSSAGRAEQGYGYTF

CDR3 length: 15
V gene: TRBV6-5
D gene: -
CDR3 protein: CASSYGQGGTGELFF

CDR3 length: 18
V gene: TRBV7-6
D gene: TRBD2
CDR3 protein: CASSSGLAGGTSTDTQYF

CDR3 length: 13
V gene: TRBV2
D gene: TRBD1
CDR3 protein: CASSNRGGQPQHF

CDR3 length: 14
V gene: TRBV4-2
D gene: -
CDR3 protein: CASSQDLDNTEAFF

CDR3 length: 15
V gene: TRBV2
D gene: -
CDR3 protein: CASSETQGYNEKLFF

CDR3 length: 16
V gene: TRBV11-1
D gene: TRBD2
CDR3 protein: CASSLARGGWTDTQYF

CDR3 length: 13
V gene: TRBV11-3
D gene: TRBD1
CDR3 protein: CASSPGGTGTQYF

CDR3 length: 11
V gene: TRBV10-3
D gene: -
CDR3 protein: CAIAHRDEAFF

CDR3 length: 14
V gene: TRBV19
D gene: -
CDR3 protein: CASSPGGARYEQYF

CDR3 length: 13
V gene: TRBV6-5
D gene: TRBD1
CDR3 protein: CASSDRGTQPQHF

CDR3 length: 16
V gene: TRBV6-5
D gene: -
CDR3 protein: CASSYGLGASTDTQYF

CDR3 length: 14
V gene: TRBV7-3
D gene: TRBD2
CDR3 protein: CASSLAGGLNEQFF

CDR3 length: 14
V gene: TRBV4-1
D gene: TRBD1
CDR3 protein: CASSQEGQTYEQYF

CDR3 length: 13
V gene: TRBV19
D gene: -
CDR3 protein: CASNLGGAGELFF

CDR3 length: 17
V gene: TRBV7-6
D gene: TRBD2
CDR3 protein: CASSPIRLAVGGGELFF

CDR3 length: 13
V gene: TRBV11-2
D gene: -
CDR3 protein: CASSFPRASEAFF

CDR3 length: 15
V gene: TRBV29-1
D gene: -
CDR3 protein: CSVDVLRGRGYGYTF

CDR3 length: 15
V gene: TRBV6-5
D gene: -
CDR3 protein: CASRPSGEIDSPLHF

CDR3 length: 14
V gene: TRBV29-1
D gene: -
CDR3 protein: CSVDVQGANTEAFF

CDR3 length: 15
V gene: TRBV10-1
D gene: -
CDR3 protein: CASSTGGSGVTEAFF

CDR3 length: 15
V gene: TRBV5-5
D gene: TRBD1
CDR3 protein: CASSATGDGRQPQHF

CDR3 length: 15
V gene: TRBV18
D gene: TRBD1
CDR3 protein: CASSSGTGWDQPQHF

CDR3 length: 14
V gene: TRBV5-1
D gene: -
CDR3 protein: CASSLGREFRGYTF

CDR3 length: 15
V gene: TRBV27
D gene: -
CDR3 protein: CASSRLEGAYNEQFF

CDR3 length: 18
V gene: TRBV27
D gene: TRBD1
CDR3 protein: CASSLWPNDRGYTDTQYF

CDR3 length: 15
V gene: TRBV5-1
D gene: -
CDR3 protein: CASSLVTMSTDTQYF

CDR3 length: 13
V gene: TRBV7-2
D gene: -
CDR3 protein: CASRPRMNTEAFF

CDR3 length: 15
V gene: TRBV7-9
D gene: TRBD1
CDR3 protein: CASSLVGDRVDTQYF

CDR3 length: 13
V gene: TRBV19
D gene: -
CDR3 protein: CASSPRDKSQQYF

CDR3 length: 15
V gene: TRBV9
D gene: TRBD1
CDR3 protein: CASSVGTGGGQPQHF

CDR3 length: 14
V gene: TRBV5-1
D gene: TRBD1
CDR3 protein: CASSLRDSNEKLFF

CDR3 length: 13
V gene: TRBV30
D gene: TRBD1
CDR3 protein: CAWRGDRYNEQFF

CDR3 length: 17
V gene: TRBV19
D gene: TRBD1
CDR3 protein: CASSGGRRDRGYYEQYF

CDR3 length: 14
V gene: TRBV5-5
D gene: -
CDR3 protein: CASSLSGGPDTQYF

CDR3 length: 16
V gene: TRBV10-3
D gene: -
CDR3 protein: CAISDPNPGRGNTIYF

CDR3 length: 14
V gene: TRBV29-1
D gene: -
CDR3 protein: CSVVQAGMNTEAFF

CDR3 length: 16
V gene: TRBV7-2
D gene: -
CDR3 protein: CASSGGLRISTDTQYF

CDR3 length: 12
V gene: TRBV10-3
D gene: -
CDR3 protein: CAARRSTGELFF